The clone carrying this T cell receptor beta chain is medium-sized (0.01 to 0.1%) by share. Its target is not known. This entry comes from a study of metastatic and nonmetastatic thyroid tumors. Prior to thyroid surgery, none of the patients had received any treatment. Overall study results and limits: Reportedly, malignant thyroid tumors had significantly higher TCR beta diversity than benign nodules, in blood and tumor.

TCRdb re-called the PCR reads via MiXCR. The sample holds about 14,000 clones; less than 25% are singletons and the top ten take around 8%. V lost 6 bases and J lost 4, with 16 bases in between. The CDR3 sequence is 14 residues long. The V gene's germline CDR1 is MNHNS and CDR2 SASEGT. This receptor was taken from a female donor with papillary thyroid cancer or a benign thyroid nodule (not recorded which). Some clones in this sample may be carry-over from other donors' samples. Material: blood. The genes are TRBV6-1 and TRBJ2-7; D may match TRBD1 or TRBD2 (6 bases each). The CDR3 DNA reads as TGTGCCAGCAGACTAGGAGAGGGGGGTTACGAGCAGTACTTC. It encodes CASRLGEGGYEQYF.